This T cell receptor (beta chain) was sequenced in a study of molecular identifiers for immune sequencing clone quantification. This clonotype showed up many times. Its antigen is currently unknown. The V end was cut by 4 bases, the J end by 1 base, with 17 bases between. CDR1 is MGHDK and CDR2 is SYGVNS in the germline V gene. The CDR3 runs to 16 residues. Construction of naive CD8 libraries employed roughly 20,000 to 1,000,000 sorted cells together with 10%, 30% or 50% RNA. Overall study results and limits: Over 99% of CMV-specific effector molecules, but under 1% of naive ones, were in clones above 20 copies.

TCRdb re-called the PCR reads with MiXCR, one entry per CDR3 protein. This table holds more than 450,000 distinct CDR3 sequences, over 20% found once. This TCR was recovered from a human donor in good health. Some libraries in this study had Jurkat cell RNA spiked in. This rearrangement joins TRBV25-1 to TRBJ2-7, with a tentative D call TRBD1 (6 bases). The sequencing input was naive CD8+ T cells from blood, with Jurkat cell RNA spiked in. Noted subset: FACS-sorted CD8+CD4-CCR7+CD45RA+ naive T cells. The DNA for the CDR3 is TGTGCCAGCAGTGGTATCGGGCAGGGGTGGTCCTACGAGCAGTACTTC. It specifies CASSGIGQGWSYEQYF.